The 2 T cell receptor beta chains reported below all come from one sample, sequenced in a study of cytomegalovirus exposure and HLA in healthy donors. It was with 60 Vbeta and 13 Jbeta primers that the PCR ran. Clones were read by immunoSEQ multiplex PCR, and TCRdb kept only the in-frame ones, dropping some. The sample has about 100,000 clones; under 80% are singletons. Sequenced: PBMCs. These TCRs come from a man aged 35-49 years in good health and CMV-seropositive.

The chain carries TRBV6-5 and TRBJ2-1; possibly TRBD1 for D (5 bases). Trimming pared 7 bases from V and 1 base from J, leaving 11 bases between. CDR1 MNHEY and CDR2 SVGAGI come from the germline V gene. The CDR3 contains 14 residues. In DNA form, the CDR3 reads TGTGCCAGCACATTGACAGCATCCTACAATGAGCAGTTCTTC. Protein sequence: CASTLTASYNEQFF.

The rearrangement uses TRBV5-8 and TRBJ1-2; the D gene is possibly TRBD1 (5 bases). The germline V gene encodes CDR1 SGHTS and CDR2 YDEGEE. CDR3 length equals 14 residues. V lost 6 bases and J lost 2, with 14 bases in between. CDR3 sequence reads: CASTLLQGNYGYTF. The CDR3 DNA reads TGTGCCAGCACCCTCTTGCAGGGAAACTATGGCTACACCTTC.